Presented here are 18 T cell receptor beta chains from one specimen sequenced in a study of shared clonotypes between healthy human individuals. TCRdb's copy holds only in-frame clones and misses some; the assay was immunoSEQ multiplex PCR. This table has under 2,500,000 clones, about 94% appearing once. Sequenced input: naive CD4+ T cells sorted from blood. As for subset: CD45RA+ positively selected. The receptor set was obtained from a young man in good health.

In regard to this clone: This sample includes further DNA sequences coding for the same CDR3. V gene TRBV11-2 combines with J gene TRBJ1-1; D gene uncertain. The CDR3 runs to 13 residues. CDR1 SGHAT and CDR2 FQNNGV come from the germline V gene. Trimming shortened V by 1 base and J by 1 base, and 4 bases separated the two germline ends. CDR3 sequence (DNA): TGTGCCAGCAGCTTAGGAGCGAACACTGAAGCTTTCTTT. It specifies CASSLGANTEAFF. Looking up the rest from reference TRBV11-2 and TRBJ1-1 gives the full variable domain: EAGVAQSPRYKIIEKRQSVAFWCNPISGHATLYWYQQILGQGPKLLIQFQNNGVVDDSQLPKDRFSAERLKGVDSTLKIQPAKLEDSAVYLCASSLGANTEAFFGQGTRLTVV.

The rearrangement joins TRBV4-2 to TRBJ1-6, with unresolved D. Trimming left V 0 bases short and J 5 bases short, with 8 bases between. This CDR3 has 15 residues. Looked up from germline, CDR1 is LGHNA and CDR2 is YNFKEQ. The CDR3 reads CASSQEGRDNSPLHF. CDR3 sequence (DNA): TGTGCCAGCAGCCAAGAAGGCCGCGATAATTCACCCCTCCACTTT.

As for this clone: The same CDR3 also results from other DNA sequences found in this sample. The chain has TRBV5-4 and TRBJ2-7; D ambiguous. The V end lost 0 bases, the J end lost 4 bases, and 5 bases lay between the germline ends. The CDR3 is 12 residues long. In germline, CDR1 is SGHNT, CDR2 YYREEE (reference sequence). In DNA form, the CDR3 reads TGTGCCAGCAGCTTGGAAACGTACGAGCAGTACTTC. Amino acid sequence: CASSLETYEQYF.

This sequence joins TRBV11-2 and TRBJ2-3, with D perhaps TRBD1 or TRBD2 (5 bases each). Germline CDR1 reads SGHAT; CDR2 reads FQNNGV. The germline V and J ends were trimmed by 3 bases and 2 bases, with 9 bases remaining between them. The CDR3 covers 14 residues. Written as DNA, the CDR3 is TGTGCCAGCAGCTTCCGGGACCACACAGATACGCAGTATTTT. Translating it yields CASSFRDHTDTQYF.

CDR3 coding DNA: TGTGCCAGCAGCGTAGGTAGCGGGGGGCCTACCTACGAGCAGTACTTC. Translated, it gives CASSVGSGGPTYEQYF. The chain combines TRBV9 with TRBJ2-7; 10 bases are a match to TRBD2. V dropped 0 bases and J dropped 2; count of bases not matched to a gene: 5. The CDR3 contains 16 residues. Germline V lookup: CDR1 SGDLS, CDR2 YYNGEE.

V usage is TRBV5-4 and J usage is TRBJ1-1, with D perhaps matching TRBD1 (5 bases). The V end lost 1 base, the J end lost 7 bases, and 11 bases lay between the germline ends. This CDR3 has 13 amino acids. Germline CDR1 SGHNT, CDR2 YYREEE (reference sequence). The CDR3 is CASSLSLGVEAFF. CDR3 bases: TGTGCCAGCAGCTTGAGCCTGGGGGTTGAAGCTTTCTTT.

The chain combines TRBV11-3 with TRBJ1-3, with 7 bases that match TRBD1. CDR3 length: 15 residues. Per the germline V gene, CDR1 is SGHNT and CDR2 is YENEEA. With V trimmed by 4 bases and J by 8 bases, 11 bases remained unmatched. This CDR3 is CASSSTGTAGDTIYF. The CDR3 region has the DNA TGTGCCAGCAGCTCAACCGGGACAGCAGGGGACACCATATATTTT.

The chain uses TRBV27 and TRBJ2-4, with no clear D. Germline V gene lookup returns CDR1 MNHEY and CDR2 SMNVEV (reference sequence). The CDR3 extends over 15 amino acids. With 5 bases removed from V and 0 bases from J, the gap between germline ends came to 11 bases. CDR3 residues: CASSPNNLAKNIQYF. CDR3 sequence (DNA): TGTGCCAGCAGTCCGAATAATCTAGCCAAAAACATTCAGTACTTC.

For this clone: Other nucleotide sequences from this sample produce the same CDR3. The chain is built from TRBV18 and TRBJ1-1, with D uncertain. V was pared by 4 bases and J by 1 base, with 7 bases between. Per germline, CDR1 KGHSH and CDR2 LQKENI. CDR3 size: 13 residues. Here the CDR3 DNA reads TGTGCCAGCTCACGTTCAGGGAACACTGAAGCTTTCTTT. Protein: CASSRSGNTEAFF.

The V call is TRBV5-1, the J call TRBJ1-5, with D possibly matching TRBD1 (5 bases). The ends were cut back, 4 bases at V and 9 bases at J, with 17 bases in the middle. CDR1 and CDR2 from the germline V gene are SGHRS and YFSETQ. This CDR3 has 14 residues. In DNA form, the CDR3 reads TGCGCCAGCAGCCGGGTGGCAGGGAATATGCCCCAGCATTTT. Its translation: CASSRVAGNMPQHF.

A remark on this clone: Other DNA sequences in this specimen translate into the identical CDR3. The J gene is TRBJ1-6, the V gene TRBV7-9; D not certain. The V gene's germline CDR1 is SEHNR and CDR2 FQNEAQ (reference sequence). The CDR3 is 13 residues long. The ends were cut back, 6 bases at V and 6 bases at J, with 9 bases in the middle. CDR3 coding DNA: TGTGCCAGCAGTCAAGAAGGTAATTCACCCCTCCACTTT. Its translation is CASSQEGNSPLHF.

The rearrangement links TRBV15 to TRBJ1-2, with D tentatively TRBD1 (6 bases). The V and J ends lost 1 base and 4 bases respectively, with 13 bases between them. CDR1 is LNHNV, CDR2 YYDKDF, per germline (reference sequence). CDR3 length equals 15 residues. CDR3 protein: CATSRASGQSYGYTF. The CDR3 coding sequence is TGTGCCACCAGCAGAGCCTCCGGACAGAGCTATGGCTACACCTTC.

V usage is TRBV12-5 and J usage is TRBJ2-1; D uncertain. Germline CDR1 and CDR2: LGHNT and FRNRAP. Trimming stripped 0 bases from V and 4 bases from J, with 19 bases between. The CDR3 totals 18 residues. The CDR3 is CASGLVGSIDLLYNEQFF. Here the CDR3 DNA reads TGTGCTAGTGGTTTGGTTGGATCCATTGACCTATTGTACAATGAGCAGTTCTTC.

On this clone itself: Other DNA sequences within the sample encode an identical CDR3. V gene TRBV14 combines with J gene TRBJ2-2, with D unclear. The CDR3 extends over 14 amino acids. In germline, CDR1 is SGHDN, CDR2 FVKESK. The V end lost 1 base, the J end lost 2 bases, and 5 bases lay between the germline ends. The CDR3 sequence is CASSQGLNTGELFF. CDR3 nucleotide sequence: TGTGCCAGCAGCCAAGGGCTCAACACCGGGGAGCTGTTTTTT. Combining the CDR3 with reference TRBV14 and TRBJ2-2 gives the whole variable domain EAGVTQFPSHSVIEKGQTVTLRCDPISGHDNLYWYRRVMGKEIKFLLHFVKESKQDESGMPNNRFLAERTGGTYSTLKVQPAELEDSGVYFCASSQGLNTGELFFGEGSRLTVL.

The V and J genes are TRBV6-1 and TRBJ1-3, with 8 bases identical to TRBD1. From germline, CDR1 is MNHNS and CDR2 SASEGT. J lost 10 bases, V lost 7 bases, and 15 bases had no gene match. The length of the CDR3 is 15 residues. The CDR3 reads CASTEGGTGSSTIYF. Here the CDR3 DNA reads TGTGCCAGCACCGAAGGTGGGACAGGCTCGTCTACCATATATTTT.

Points on this clone: The same CDR3 arises from other DNA sequences in this sample as well. V is TRBV18 and J is TRBJ1-6; D is perhaps TRBD1 (6 bases). With 3 bases removed from V and 7 bases from J, the gap between germline ends came to 7 bases. Germline CDR1 reads KGHSH; CDR2 reads LQKENI. The CDR3 sequence is 13 residues long. CDR3 residues: CASSPDRNSPLHF. DNA for the CDR3: TGTGCCAGCTCACCGGACAGAAATTCACCCCTCCACTTT.

The chain combines TRBV28 with TRBJ1-3; D gene unclear. The V gene's germline CDR1 is MDHEN and CDR2 SYDVKM. V shed 1 base and J shed 0 bases, with 10 bases lying between them. The CDR3 runs 16 residues. The CDR3 sequence: CASSLYGGVSGNTIYF. The CDR3 DNA reads as TGTGCCAGCAGTTTATACGGAGGCGTCTCTGGAAACACCATATATTTT.

This sequence joins TRBV5-1 and TRBJ2-7; 8 bases align to TRBD1. Germline V gene sequence: CDR1 SGHRS, CDR2 YFSETQ. The V segment lost 4 bases and the J segment 0 bases; nucleotides outside the gene matches: 9. The CDR3 contains 16 residues. In nucleotides, the CDR3 is TGCGCCAGCAGCCCCGCGGACAGGGCAAGCTCCTACGAGCAGTACTTC. Its protein is CASSPADRASSYEQYF.